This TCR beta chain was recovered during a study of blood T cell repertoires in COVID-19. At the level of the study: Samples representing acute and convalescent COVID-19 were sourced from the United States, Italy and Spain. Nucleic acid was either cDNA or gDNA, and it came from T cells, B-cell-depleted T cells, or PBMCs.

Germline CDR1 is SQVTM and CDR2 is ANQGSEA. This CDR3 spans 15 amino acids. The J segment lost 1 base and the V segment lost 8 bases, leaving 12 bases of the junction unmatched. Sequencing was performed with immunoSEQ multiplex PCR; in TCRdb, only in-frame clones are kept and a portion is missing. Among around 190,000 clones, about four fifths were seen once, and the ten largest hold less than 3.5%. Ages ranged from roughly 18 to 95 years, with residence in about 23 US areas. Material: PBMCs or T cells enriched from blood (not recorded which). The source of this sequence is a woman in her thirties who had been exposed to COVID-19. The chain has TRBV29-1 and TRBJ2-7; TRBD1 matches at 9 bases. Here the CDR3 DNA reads TGCAGCATTAATACAAGTGGACAGGGGTCCTACGAGCAGTACTTC. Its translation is CSINTSGQGSYEQYF.